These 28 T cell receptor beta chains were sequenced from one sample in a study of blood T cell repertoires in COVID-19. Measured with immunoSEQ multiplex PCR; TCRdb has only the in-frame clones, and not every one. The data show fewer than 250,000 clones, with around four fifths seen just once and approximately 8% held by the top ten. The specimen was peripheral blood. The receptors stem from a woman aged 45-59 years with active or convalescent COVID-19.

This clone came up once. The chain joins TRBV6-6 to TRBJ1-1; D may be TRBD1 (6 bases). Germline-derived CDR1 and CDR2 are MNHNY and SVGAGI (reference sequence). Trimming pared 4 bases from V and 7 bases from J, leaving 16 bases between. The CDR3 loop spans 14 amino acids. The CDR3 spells CASSSIPDRYEAFF. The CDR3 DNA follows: TGTGCCAGCAGTTCTATACCCGACAGGTATGAAGCTTTCTTT.

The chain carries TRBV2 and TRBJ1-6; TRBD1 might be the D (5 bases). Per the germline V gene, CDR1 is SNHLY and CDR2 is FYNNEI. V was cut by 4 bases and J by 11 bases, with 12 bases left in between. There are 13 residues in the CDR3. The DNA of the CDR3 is TGTGCCAGCAGTGTTGGTGGGGGGGCACCCCTCCACTTT. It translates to CASSVGGGAPLHF.

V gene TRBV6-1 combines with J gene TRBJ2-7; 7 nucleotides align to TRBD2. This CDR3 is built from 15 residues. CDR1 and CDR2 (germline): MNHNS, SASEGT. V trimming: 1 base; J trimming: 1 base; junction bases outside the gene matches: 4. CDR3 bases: TGTGCCAGCAGTGAAGAAAATAGCGGGTCCTACGAGCAGTACTTC. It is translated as CASSEENSGSYEQYF.

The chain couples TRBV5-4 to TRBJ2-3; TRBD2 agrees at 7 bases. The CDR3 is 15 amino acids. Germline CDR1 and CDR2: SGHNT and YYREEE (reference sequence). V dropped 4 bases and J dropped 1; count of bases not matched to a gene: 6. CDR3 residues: CASSPAGRRTDTQYF. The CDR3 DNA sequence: TGTGCCAGCAGCCCAGCGGGGAGGCGCACAGATACGCAGTATTTT.

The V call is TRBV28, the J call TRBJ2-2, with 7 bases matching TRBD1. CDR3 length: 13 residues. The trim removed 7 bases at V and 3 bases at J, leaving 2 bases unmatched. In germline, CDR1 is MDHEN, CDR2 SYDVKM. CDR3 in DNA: TGTGCCAGCACAGACAGGGACACCGGGGAGCTGTTTTTT. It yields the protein CASTDRDTGELFF.

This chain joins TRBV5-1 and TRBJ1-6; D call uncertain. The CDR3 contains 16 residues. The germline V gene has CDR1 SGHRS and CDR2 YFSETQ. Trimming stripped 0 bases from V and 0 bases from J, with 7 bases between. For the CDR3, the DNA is TGCGCCAGCAGCTTGGTTGGGAGCTCCTATAATTCACCCCTCCACTTT. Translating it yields CASSLVGSSYNSPLHF.

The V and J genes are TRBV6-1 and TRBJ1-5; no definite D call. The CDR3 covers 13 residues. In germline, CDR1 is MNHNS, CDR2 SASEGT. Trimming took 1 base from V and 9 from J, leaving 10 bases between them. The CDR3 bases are TGTGCCAGCAGTGAAGTGAGGGCTGTGCCCCAGCATTTT. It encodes CASSEVRAVPQHF.

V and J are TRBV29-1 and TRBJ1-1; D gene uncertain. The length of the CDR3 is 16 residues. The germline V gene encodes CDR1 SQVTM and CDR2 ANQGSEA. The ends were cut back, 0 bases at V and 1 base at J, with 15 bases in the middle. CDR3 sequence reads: CSVEDRRRPKNTEAFF. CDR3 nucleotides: TGCAGCGTTGAAGATCGGCGCAGGCCCAAGAACACTGAAGCTTTCTTT.

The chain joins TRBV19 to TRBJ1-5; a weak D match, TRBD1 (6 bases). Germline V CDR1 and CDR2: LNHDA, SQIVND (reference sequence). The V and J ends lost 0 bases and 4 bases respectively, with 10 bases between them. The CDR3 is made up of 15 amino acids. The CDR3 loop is CASSIEGAWNQPQHF. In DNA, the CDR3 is TGTGCCAGTAGTATAGAGGGGGCATGGAATCAGCCCCAGCATTTT. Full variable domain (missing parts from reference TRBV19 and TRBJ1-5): DGGITQSPKYLFRKEGQNVTLSCEQNLNHDAMYWYRQDPGQGLRLIYYSQIVNDFQKGDIAEGYSVSREKKESFPLTVTSAQKNPTAFYLCASSIEGAWNQPQHFGDGTRLSIL.

The CDR3 sequence: CATQGQHSNQPQHF. CDR3 in DNA: TGTGCCACCCAGGGACAGCACAGCAATCAGCCCCAGCATTTT. V and J are TRBV28 and TRBJ1-5, with 7 positions matching TRBD1. The germline CDR1 and CDR2 sequences are MDHEN and SYDVKM. CDR3 size: 14 residues. V was clipped by 10 bases and J by 1 base; unmatched bases: 7.

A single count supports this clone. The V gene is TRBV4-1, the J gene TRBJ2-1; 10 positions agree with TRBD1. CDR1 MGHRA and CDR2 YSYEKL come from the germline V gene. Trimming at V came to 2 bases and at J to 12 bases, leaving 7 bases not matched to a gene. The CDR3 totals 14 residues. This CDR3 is CASSQTRTGGVQFF. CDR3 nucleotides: TGCGCCAGCAGCCAAACCCGGACAGGGGGAGTGCAGTTCTTC.

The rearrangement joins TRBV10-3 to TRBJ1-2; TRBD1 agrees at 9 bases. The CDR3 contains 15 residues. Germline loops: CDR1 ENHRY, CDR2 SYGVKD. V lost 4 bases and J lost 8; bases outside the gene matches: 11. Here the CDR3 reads CAISVEQGALDGYTF. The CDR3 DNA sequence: TGTGCCATCAGTGTCGAACAGGGGGCCTTAGACGGCTACACCTTC.

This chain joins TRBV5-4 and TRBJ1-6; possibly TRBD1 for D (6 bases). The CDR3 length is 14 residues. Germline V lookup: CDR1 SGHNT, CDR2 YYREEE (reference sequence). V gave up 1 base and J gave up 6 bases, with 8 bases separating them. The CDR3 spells CASSLPQGNSPLHF. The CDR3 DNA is TGTGCCAGCAGCTTGCCACAGGGTAATTCACCCCTCCACTTT.

This CDR3 is CATTPVRREGSREQYF. CDR3 coding DNA: TGTGCCACAACCCCCGTTAGGCGGGAGGGTTCCCGCGAGCAGTACTTC. The V and J genes are TRBV5-4 and TRBJ2-7; 9 bases map to TRBD2. Germline V gene data show CDR1 as SGHNT and CDR2 as YYREEE (reference sequence). V was pared by 9 bases and J by 6 bases, with 19 bases of the junction left unmatched. The CDR3 length is 16 residues.

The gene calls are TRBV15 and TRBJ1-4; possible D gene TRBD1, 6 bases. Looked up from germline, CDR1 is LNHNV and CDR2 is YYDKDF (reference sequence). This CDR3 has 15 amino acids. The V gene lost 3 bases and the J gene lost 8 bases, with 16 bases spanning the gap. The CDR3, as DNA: TGTGCCACCAGCAGGGACAGCGGGGGAGGCGAAAAACTGTTTTTT. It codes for CATSRDSGGGEKLFF.

CDR3 nucleotide sequence: TGTGCCAGTAAGGGGAGGACAGGTCTTAATGAAAAACTGTTTTTT. It is translated as CASKGRTGLNEKLFF. J is TRBJ1-4 and V is TRBV19; 7 bases align to TRBD1. V gave up 7 bases and J gave up 4 bases; unmatched junction bases: 9. Germline lookup yields CDR1 LNHDA and CDR2 SQIVND (reference sequence). This CDR3 is built from 15 residues.

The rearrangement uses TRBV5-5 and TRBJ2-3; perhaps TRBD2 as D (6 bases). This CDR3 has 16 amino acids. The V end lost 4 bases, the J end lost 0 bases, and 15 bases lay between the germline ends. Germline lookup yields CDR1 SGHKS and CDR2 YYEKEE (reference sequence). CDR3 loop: CASSRWGGDSTDTQYF. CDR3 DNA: TGTGCCAGCAGCCGGTGGGGCGGGGACAGCACAGATACGCAGTATTTT.

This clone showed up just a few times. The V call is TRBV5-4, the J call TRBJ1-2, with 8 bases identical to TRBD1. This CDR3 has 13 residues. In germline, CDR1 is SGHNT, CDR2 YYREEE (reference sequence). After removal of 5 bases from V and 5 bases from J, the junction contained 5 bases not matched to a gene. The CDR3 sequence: CASRYGQGYGYTF. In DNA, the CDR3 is TGTGCCAGCAGATACGGACAGGGTTATGGCTACACCTTC.

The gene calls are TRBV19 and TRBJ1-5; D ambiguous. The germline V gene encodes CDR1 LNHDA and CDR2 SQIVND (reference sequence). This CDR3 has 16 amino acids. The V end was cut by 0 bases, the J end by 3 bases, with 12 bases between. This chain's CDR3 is CASSIDRPPHNQPQHF. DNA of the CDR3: TGTGCCAGTAGTATAGATCGTCCCCCACACAATCAGCCCCAGCATTTT.

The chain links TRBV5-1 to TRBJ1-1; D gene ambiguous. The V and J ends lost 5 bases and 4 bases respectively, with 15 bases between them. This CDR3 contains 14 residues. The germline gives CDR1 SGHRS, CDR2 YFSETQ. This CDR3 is CASSTLVGSTEAFF. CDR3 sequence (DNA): TGCGCCAGCAGTACCCTTGTGGGGAGCACTGAAGCTTTCTTT.

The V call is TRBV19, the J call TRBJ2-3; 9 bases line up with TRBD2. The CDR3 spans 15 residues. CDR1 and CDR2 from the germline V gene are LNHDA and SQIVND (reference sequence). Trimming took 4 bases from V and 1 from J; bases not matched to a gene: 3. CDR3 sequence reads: CASSKPSGGTDTQYF. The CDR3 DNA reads TGTGCCAGTAGTAAACCTAGCGGGGGCACAGATACGCAGTATTTT.

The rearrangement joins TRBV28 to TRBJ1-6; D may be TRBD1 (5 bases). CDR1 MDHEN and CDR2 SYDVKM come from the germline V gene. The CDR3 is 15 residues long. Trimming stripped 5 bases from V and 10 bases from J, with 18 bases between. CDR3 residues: CASSPQGISRSPLHF. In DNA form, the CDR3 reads TGTGCCAGCAGTCCTCAGGGAATAAGTCGATCACCCCTCCACTTT.

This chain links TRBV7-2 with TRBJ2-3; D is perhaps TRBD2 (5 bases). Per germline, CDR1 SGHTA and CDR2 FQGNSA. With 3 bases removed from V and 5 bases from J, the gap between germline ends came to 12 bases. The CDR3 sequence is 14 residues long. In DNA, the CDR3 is TGTGCCAGCAGCTTTGCGAGCGCGGGAGATACGCAGTATTTT. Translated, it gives CASSFASAGDTQYF.

CDR3 DNA sequence: TGTGCCAGCAGCTCCCTCCAATGGGGGCCGAACACCGGGGAGCTGTTTTTT. It translates to CASSSLQWGPNTGELFF. The rearrangement joins TRBV7-9 to TRBJ2-2; maybe TRBD1 (6 bases). Germline-derived CDR1 and CDR2 are SEHNR and FQNEAQ (reference sequence). Trimming stripped 4 bases from V and 0 bases from J, with 15 bases between. There are 17 residues in the CDR3. The variable domain in full, completed from reference TRBV7-9 and TRBJ2-2, reads DTGVSQNPRHKITKRGQNVTFRCDPISEHNRLYWYRQTLGQGPEFLTYFQNEAQLEKSRLLSDRFSAERPKGSFSTLEIQRTEQGDSAMYLCASSSLQWGPNTGELFFGEGSRLTVL.

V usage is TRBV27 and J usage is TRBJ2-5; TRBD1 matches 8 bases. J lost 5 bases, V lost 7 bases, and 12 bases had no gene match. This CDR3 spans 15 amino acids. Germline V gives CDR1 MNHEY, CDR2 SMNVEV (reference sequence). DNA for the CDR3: TGTGCCAGCACCCCCAGGACAGGGTCGGATGAGACCCAGTACTTC. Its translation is CASTPRTGSDETQYF.

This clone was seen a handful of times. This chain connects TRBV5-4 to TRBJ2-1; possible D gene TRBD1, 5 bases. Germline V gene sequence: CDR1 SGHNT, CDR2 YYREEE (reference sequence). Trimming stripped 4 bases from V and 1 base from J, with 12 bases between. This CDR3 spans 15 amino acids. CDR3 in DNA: TGTGCCAGCAGCGGCGACAGTAAATCCTACAATGAGCAGTTCTTC. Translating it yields CASSGDSKSYNEQFF.

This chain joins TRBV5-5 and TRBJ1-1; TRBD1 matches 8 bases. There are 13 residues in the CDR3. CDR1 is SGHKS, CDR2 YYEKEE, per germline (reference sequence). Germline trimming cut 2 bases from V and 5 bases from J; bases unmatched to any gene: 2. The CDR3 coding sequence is TGTGCCAGCAGCTTTGACAGGGGAACTGAAGCTTTCTTT. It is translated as CASSFDRGTEAFF. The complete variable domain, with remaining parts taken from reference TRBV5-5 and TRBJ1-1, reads DAGVTQSPTHLIKTRGQQVTLRCSPISGHKSVSWYQQVLGQGPQFIFQYYEKEERGRGNFPDRFSARQFPNYSSELNVNALLLGDSALYLCASSFDRGTEAFFGQGTRLTVV.

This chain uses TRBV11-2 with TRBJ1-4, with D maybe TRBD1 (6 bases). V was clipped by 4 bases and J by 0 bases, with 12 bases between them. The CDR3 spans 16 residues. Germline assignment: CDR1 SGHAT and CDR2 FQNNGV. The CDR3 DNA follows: TGTGCCAGCAGCTCACCGGACAGAGCAACTAATGAAAAACTGTTTTTT. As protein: CASSSPDRATNEKLFF.